This note documents a single T cell receptor (beta chain) sequence. The germline CDR1 and CDR2 sequences are SGHDT and YYEEEE. The CDR3 contains 15 residues. This specimen comes from a study of blood T cells in healthy people across ages. For every donor, a draw yielded ten milliliters of peripheral blood. Sample-barcoded 5' priming and a J-beta primer mix drove a second PCR of 7 to 11 cycles. TCRdb re-analysed the 5' RACE reads in MiXCR, keeping a single row per CDR3 protein. Seen here are around 2 million distinct CDR3 sequences, about two fifths observed once, and the top ten hold roughly 24%. The sequenced sample consisted of blood. The chain couples TRBV5-6 to TRBJ1-5; 9 nucleotides agree with TRBD1. The J call could be wrong; TRBJ2-3 is a better fit for the DNA end. This TCR was recovered from a human donor in good health. CDR3 nucleotides: TGTGCCAGCAGCTTCCGGGACAGGGTAAATCAGCCCCAGTATTTT. Protein: CASSFRDRVNQPQYF.